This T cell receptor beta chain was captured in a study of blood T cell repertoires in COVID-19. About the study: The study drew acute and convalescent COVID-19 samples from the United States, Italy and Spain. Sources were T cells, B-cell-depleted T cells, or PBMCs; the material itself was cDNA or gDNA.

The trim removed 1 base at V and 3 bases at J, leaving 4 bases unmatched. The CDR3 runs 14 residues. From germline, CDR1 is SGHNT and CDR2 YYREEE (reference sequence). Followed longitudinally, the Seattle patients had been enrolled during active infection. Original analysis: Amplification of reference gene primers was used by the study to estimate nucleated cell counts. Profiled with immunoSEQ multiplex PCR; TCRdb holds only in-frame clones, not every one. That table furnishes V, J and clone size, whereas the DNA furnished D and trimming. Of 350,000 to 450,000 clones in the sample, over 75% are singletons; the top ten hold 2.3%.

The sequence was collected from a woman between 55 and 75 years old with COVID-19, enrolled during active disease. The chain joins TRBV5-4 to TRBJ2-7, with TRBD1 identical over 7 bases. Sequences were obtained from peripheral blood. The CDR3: CASSLTGEFYEQYF. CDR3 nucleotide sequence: TGTGCCAGCAGCTTGACAGGGGAATTCTACGAGCAGTACTTC.